The 8 T cell receptor beta chains listed next were all sequenced from one sample in a study of vaccination and CD4 T cells after COVID-19. Their antigen targets remain unknown. Sample treatment: roughly nine-day PBMC culture with coronavirus spike peptide pools or control peptides (ViraFEST assay). Cultured CD4+ T cells had their DNA profiled by the Oncomine TCR Beta short-read assay. TCRdb recomputed calls from the PCR reads with MiXCR, one row per CDR3 protein. The profile shows 9,500 to 14,000 distinct CDR3 sequences, 29% of them singletons. Sequencing was carried out using cultured CD4+ T cells from blood. The receptors come from a human donor with COVID-19.

This clonotype was counted between two and nine times. This chain links TRBV7-2 with TRBJ2-2; D is unclear. Trimming removed 3 bases from V and 5 bases from J, with 4 bases in between. Germline loops: CDR1 SGHTA, CDR2 FQGNSA. This CDR3 region has 12 residues. The CDR3 here is CASSFKTGELFF. CDR3 DNA sequence: TGTGCCAGCAGCTTTAAGACCGGGGAGCTGTTTTTT.

This clonotype was picked up a small number of times. The chain is built from TRBV15 and TRBJ1-2, with no clear D. CDR1 and CDR2 (germline): LNHNV, YYDKDF (reference sequence). The CDR3 has 14 residues. V lost 1 base and J lost 8, with 14 bases in between. The CDR3 nucleotides read TGTGCCACCAGCAGAGGGACTTTCCTAAGGGGCTACACCTTC. Its protein is CATSRGTFLRGYTF.

The chain recombines TRBV25-1 with TRBJ2-4, with D perhaps matching TRBD1 or TRBD2 (5 bases each). V gave up 7 bases and J gave up 13 bases, with 17 bases separating them. This CDR3 contains 12 residues. Looked up from germline, CDR1 is MGHDK and CDR2 is SYGVNS. The CDR3 reads CASTDPRDGQYF. DNA for the CDR3: TGTGCCAGCACCGACCCGAGGGACGGACAGTACTTC.

The chain carries TRBV6-1 and TRBJ2-7, with TRBD1 matching 7 bases. CDR3 length equals 14 residues. V trimming: 5 bases; J trimming: 0 bases; junction bases outside the gene matches: 4. Germline V gene sequence: CDR1 MNHNS, CDR2 SASEGT. CDR3 in amino acids: CASSLDRASYEQYF. The CDR3 DNA reads as TGTGCCAGCAGTCTCGACAGGGCCTCCTACGAGCAGTACTTC.

Regarding this clonotype: Germline and junction disagree at one end, which may indicate a read error. The chain uses TRBV6-1 and TRBJ1-2; D remains unclear. Germline lookup yields CDR1 MNHNS and CDR2 SASEGT. This CDR3 spans 11 amino acids. CDR3 sequence (DNA): TGTGCCAACAGTATTTACAATGGCTACACCTTC. Amino acids: CANSIYNGYTF.

This clonotype turned up a few times. The chain joins TRBV6-5 to TRBJ1-1; D is perhaps TRBD1 (5 bases). The germline gives CDR1 MNHEY, CDR2 SVGAGI. The V end lost 4 bases, the J end lost 0 bases, and 15 bases lay between the germline ends. This CDR3 has 16 amino acids. The CDR3 sequence: CASSFMRGFMNTEAFF. Here the CDR3 DNA reads TGTGCCAGCAGTTTCATGAGGGGTTTCATGAACACTGAAGCTTTCTTT.

The chain carries TRBV7-2 and TRBJ2-5; D may be TRBD1 or TRBD2 (5 bases each). Trimming took 4 bases from V and 4 from J, leaving 16 bases between them. The CDR3 contains 15 residues. Germline CDR1 and CDR2: SGHTA and FQGNSA. The CDR3 DNA follows: TGTGCCAGCAGCTACCTGGGGGTGGGGCCAGAGACCCAGTACTTC. Its protein is CASSYLGVGPETQYF.

About this clonotype: A much bigger clone sits one base away, suggesting this may be a read error. V and J are TRBV15 and TRBJ1-5; D possibly corresponds to TRBD1 (5 bases). Germline assignment: CDR1 LNHNV and CDR2 YYDKDF (reference sequence). V was trimmed by 7 bases and J by 7 bases, leaving 14 bases between them. CDR3 length: 13 residues. CDR3 sequence: CATNTITGQPQHF. CDR3 bases: TGTGCCACCAACACAATTACAGGCCAGCCCCAGCATTTT.